This is a list of T cell receptor beta chains from one sample in a study of blood T cells in healthy people across ages. TCRdb redid the calling of the 5' RACE reads with MiXCR, one entry per CDR3 protein. The repertoire holds roughly 1.6 million distinct CDR3 sequences, about 32% seen once, with about 11% in the top ten. Sequenced sample: blood. The receptors here all came from a woman in her 30s in good health. The CDR3 runs from the conserved cysteine through the conserved F or W. The order of the fields is CDR3 protein, CDR3 DNA, V gene, J gene, clone size, D gene. D genes are given only for firm matches. Not all rows give a size; the values are once, few, many and, for expanded clones, a class.

cdr3_aa: CSAQPTGHMNTEAFF
cdr3_nt: TGCAGTGCCCAGCCCACCGGGCACATGAACACTGAAGCTTTCTTT
v_call: TRBV20-1
j_call: TRBJ1-1
clone_size: .
d_call: .

cdr3_aa: CASSQLYGGAGIQPQHF
cdr3_nt: TGTGCCAGCAGCCAACTGTACGGAGGGGCAGGGATTCAGCCCCAGCATTTT
v_call: TRBV28
j_call: TRBJ1-5
clone_size: once
d_call: .

cdr3_aa: CASSLSLASTDTQYF
cdr3_nt: TGTGCCAGCAGCTTATCTCTAGCGAGCACAGATACGCAGTATTTT
v_call: TRBV7-9
j_call: TRBJ2-3
clone_size: many
d_call: .

cdr3_aa: CASSTTSGTYQETQYF
cdr3_nt: TGTGCCAGCTCCACCACTAGCGGGACGTACCAAGAGACCCAGTACTTC
v_call: TRBV18
j_call: TRBJ2-5
clone_size: .
d_call: TRBD2

cdr3_aa: CASSPTRGGGSTDTQYF
cdr3_nt: TGTGCCAGCAGTCCGACCCGGGGGGGCGGGAGTACAGATACGCAGTATTTT
v_call: TRBV12-3/TRBV12-4
j_call: TRBJ2-3
clone_size: few
d_call: TRBD2

cdr3_aa: CASSFQGASGANVLTF
cdr3_nt: TGCGCCAGCAGCTTCCAGGGGGCGAGTGGGGCCAACGTCCTGACTTTC
v_call: TRBV5-1
j_call: TRBJ2-6
clone_size: .
d_call: TRBD1

cdr3_aa: CALRGAAGELFF
cdr3_nt: TGTGCCCTCCGCGGGGCGGCCGGGGAGCTGTTTTTT
v_call: TRBV12-3/TRBV12-4
j_call: TRBJ2-2
clone_size: .
d_call: .

cdr3_aa: CASSLSPSVEYNEQFF
cdr3_nt: TGTGCCAGCAGCTTATCCCCTAGCGTGGAATACAATGAGCAGTTCTTC
v_call: TRBV11-2
j_call: TRBJ2-1
clone_size: many
d_call: .

cdr3_aa: CASSQDIGGPSYEQYF
cdr3_nt: TGTGCCAGCAGCCAAGATATAGGCGGGCCCTCCTACGAGCAGTACTTC
v_call: TRBV4-2
j_call: TRBJ2-7
clone_size: .
d_call: .

cdr3_aa: CASSFDSTGGGYTF
cdr3_nt: TGCGCCAGCAGCTTTGACTCCACTGGGGGTGGCTACACCTTC
v_call: TRBV5-1
j_call: TRBJ1-2
clone_size: .
d_call: .

cdr3_aa: CASSPYLRDRGYQETQYF
cdr3_nt: TGTGCCAGCAGTCCATACCTCCGGGACAGGGGGTACCAAGAGACCCAGTACTTC
v_call: TRBV12-3/TRBV12-4
j_call: TRBJ2-5
clone_size: .
d_call: TRBD1

cdr3_aa: CAISASGGAFNEQFF
cdr3_nt: TGTGCCATCAGTGCAAGCGGGGGGGCTTTCAATGAGCAGTTCTTC
v_call: TRBV10-3
j_call: TRBJ2-1
clone_size: few
d_call: TRBD2

cdr3_aa: CASSQETSPGSNQPQHF
cdr3_nt: TGCGCCAGCAGCCAAGAAACCAGTCCAGGGAGCAATCAGCCCCAGCATTTT
v_call: TRBV4-1
j_call: TRBJ1-5
clone_size: .
d_call: .

cdr3_aa: CSGVGDGSSYNEQFF
cdr3_nt: TGCAGCGGAGTCGGGGACGGGAGCTCCTACAATGAGCAGTTCTTC
v_call: TRBV29-1
j_call: TRBJ2-1
clone_size: .
d_call: .

cdr3_aa: CASSLEPGGRFGETQYF
cdr3_nt: TGTGCCAGCAGCTTAGAACCTGGCGGGAGGTTTGGAGAGACCCAGTACTTC
v_call: TRBV7-9
j_call: TRBJ2-5
clone_size: .
d_call: TRBD2

cdr3_aa: CAWSVRAEAFF
cdr3_nt: TGTGCCTGGAGTGTACGAGCTGAAGCTTTCTTT
v_call: TRBV30
j_call: TRBJ1-1
clone_size: few
d_call: .

cdr3_aa: CASSDPSYGYTF
cdr3_nt: TGTGCCAGCAGTGACCCCTCCTATGGCTACACCTTC
v_call: TRBV6-1
j_call: TRBJ1-2
clone_size: .
d_call: .

cdr3_aa: CASSLEGKGWDEQYF
cdr3_nt: TGTGCCAGCAGCTTGGAGGGGAAGGGGTGGGATGAGCAGTACTTC
v_call: TRBV5-5
j_call: TRBJ2-5
clone_size: few
d_call: .

cdr3_aa: CSVVGFQGGSNTEAFF
cdr3_nt: TGCAGCGTTGTCGGGTTCCAGGGAGGGTCGAACACTGAAGCTTTCTTT
v_call: TRBV29-1
j_call: TRBJ1-1
clone_size: few
d_call: .

cdr3_aa: CSGTGGYEQYF
cdr3_nt: TGCAGTGGAACGGGGGGTTACGAGCAGTACTTC
v_call: TRBV20-1
j_call: TRBJ2-7
clone_size: once
d_call: TRBD2

cdr3_aa: CASSEAPGQTYEQYF
cdr3_nt: TGTGCCAGCAGTGAAGCCCCGGGACAGACCTACGAGCAGTACTTC
v_call: TRBV2
j_call: TRBJ2-7
clone_size: .
d_call: TRBD1

cdr3_aa: CASSSYSNYGYTF
cdr3_nt: TGTGCCAGCAGTAGTTACAGTAACTATGGCTACACCTTC
v_call: TRBV2
j_call: TRBJ1-2
clone_size: many
d_call: .

cdr3_aa: CSARSVYGLEGHIQYF
cdr3_nt: TGCAGTGCTAGATCGGTTTATGGACTAGAGGGACACATTCAGTACTTC
v_call: TRBV20-1
j_call: TRBJ2-4
clone_size: .
d_call: TRBD2

cdr3_aa: CASSLWTGEGELFF
cdr3_nt: TGTGCCAGCAGCTTATGGACGGGCGAGGGGGAGCTGTTTTTT
v_call: TRBV7-2
j_call: TRBJ2-2
clone_size: few
d_call: .

cdr3_aa: CASSYLGGDYGYTF
cdr3_nt: TGTGCCAGCAGTTACCTCGGCGGGGACTATGGCTACACCTTC
v_call: TRBV6-2/TRBV6-3
j_call: TRBJ1-2
clone_size: .
d_call: .

cdr3_aa: CASSLNGGAGGNEQFF
cdr3_nt: TGTGCCAGCAGCTTAAACGGGGGGGCCGGAGGCAATGAGCAGTTCTTC
v_call: TRBV11-2
j_call: TRBJ2-1
clone_size: .
d_call: TRBD2

cdr3_aa: CASSFAGGKVKTQYF
cdr3_nt: TGTGCCAGCAGCTTTGCGGGAGGGAAAGTAAAGACCCAGTACTTC
v_call: TRBV11-2
j_call: TRBJ2-5
clone_size: .
d_call: TRBD2

cdr3_aa: CASSLGPGQGGYEQYF
cdr3_nt: TGTGCCAGCAGCTTAGGCCCGGGACAGGGGGGATACGAGCAGTACTTC
v_call: TRBV7-6
j_call: TRBJ2-7
clone_size: .
d_call: TRBD1

cdr3_aa: CSARGGLAGNQETQYF
cdr3_nt: TGCAGTGCTAGAGGGGGACTAGCGGGGAATCAAGAGACCCAGTACTTC
v_call: TRBV20-1
j_call: TRBJ2-5
clone_size: few
d_call: TRBD2

cdr3_aa: CSARGVPAGPTDTQYF
cdr3_nt: TGCAGTGCTAGAGGTGTTCCAGCGGGCCCTACAGATACGCAGTATTTT
v_call: TRBV20-1
j_call: TRBJ2-3
clone_size: few
d_call: .

cdr3_aa: CASSFSWKVRQPYEQYF
cdr3_nt: TGTGCCAGCAGCTTTTCCTGGAAGGTGCGGCAGCCCTACGAGCAGTACTTC
v_call: TRBV11-2
j_call: TRBJ2-7
clone_size: few
d_call: .

cdr3_aa: CAWSVTGIGEQYF
cdr3_nt: TGTGCCTGGAGTGTAACGGGAATTGGCGAGCAGTACTTC
v_call: TRBV30
j_call: TRBJ2-7
clone_size: .
d_call: .

cdr3_aa: CASSLLGLAVNEQFF
cdr3_nt: TGCGCCAGCAGTTTGCTAGGACTAGCGGTCAATGAGCAGTTCTTC
v_call: TRBV5-1
j_call: TRBJ2-1
clone_size: few
d_call: TRBD2

cdr3_aa: CTSSLTPGQFQDEQFF
cdr3_nt: TGTACCAGCAGTTTAACTCCCGGACAGTTTCAGGATGAGCAGTTTTTC
v_call: TRBV27
j_call: TRBJ2-1
clone_size: .
d_call: .

cdr3_aa: CASSDWSKIWYNEQFF
cdr3_nt: TGTGCCAGCAGCGATTGGAGCAAAATATGGTACAATGAGCAGTTCTTC
v_call: TRBV7-9
j_call: TRBJ2-1
clone_size: few
d_call: .

cdr3_aa: CASSPKSVNTEAFF
cdr3_nt: TGTGCCAGCAGCCCAAAGTCAGTGAACACTGAAGCTTTCTTT
v_call: TRBV3-1
j_call: TRBJ1-1
clone_size: .
d_call: .

cdr3_aa: CASRRKGQDYYEQYF
cdr3_nt: TGTGCCAGCAGACGAAAGGGACAGGATTACTACGAGCAGTACTTC
v_call: TRBV7-2
j_call: TRBJ2-7
clone_size: few
d_call: TRBD1

cdr3_aa: CASSPEITTREQYF
cdr3_nt: TGTGCCAGCAGCCCAGAGATAACTACGAGAGAGCAGTACTTC
v_call: TRBV11-2
j_call: TRBJ2-7
clone_size: once
d_call: .

cdr3_aa: CASSSGLHSPLHF
cdr3_nt: TGTGCCAGCAGCTCCGGACTTCATTCACCCCTCCACTTT
v_call: TRBV7-9
j_call: TRBJ1-6
clone_size: .
d_call: .

cdr3_aa: CASSLDLGMNTEAFF
cdr3_nt: TGTGCCAGCAGCTTGGACCTGGGTATGAACACTGAAGCTTTCTTT
v_call: TRBV5-4
j_call: TRBJ1-1
clone_size: .
d_call: .

cdr3_aa: CSAGTSGPNTGELFF
cdr3_nt: TGCAGTGCCGGGACTAGCGGGCCGAACACCGGGGAGCTGTTTTTT
v_call: TRBV20-1
j_call: TRBJ2-2
clone_size: .
d_call: TRBD2